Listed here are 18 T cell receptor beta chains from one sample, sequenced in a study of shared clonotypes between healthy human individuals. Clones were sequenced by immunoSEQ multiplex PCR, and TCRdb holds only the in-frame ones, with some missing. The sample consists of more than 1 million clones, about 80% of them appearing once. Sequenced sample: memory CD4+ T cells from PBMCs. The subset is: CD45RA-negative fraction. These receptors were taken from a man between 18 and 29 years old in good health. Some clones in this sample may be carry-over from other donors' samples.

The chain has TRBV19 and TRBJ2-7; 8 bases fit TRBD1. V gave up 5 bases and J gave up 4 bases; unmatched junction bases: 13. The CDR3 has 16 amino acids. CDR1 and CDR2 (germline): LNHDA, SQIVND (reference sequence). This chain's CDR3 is CASSSTPRGRRYEQYF. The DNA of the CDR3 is TGTGCCAGTAGTTCAACTCCCAGGGGGCGCCGATACGAGCAGTACTTC.

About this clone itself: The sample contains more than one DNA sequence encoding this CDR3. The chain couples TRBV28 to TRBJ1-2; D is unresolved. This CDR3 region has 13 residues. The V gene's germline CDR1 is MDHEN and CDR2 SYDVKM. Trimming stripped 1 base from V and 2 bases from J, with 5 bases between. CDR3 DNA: TGTGCCAGCAGTTTATCCAGGAACTATGGCTACACCTTC. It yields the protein CASSLSRNYGYTF.

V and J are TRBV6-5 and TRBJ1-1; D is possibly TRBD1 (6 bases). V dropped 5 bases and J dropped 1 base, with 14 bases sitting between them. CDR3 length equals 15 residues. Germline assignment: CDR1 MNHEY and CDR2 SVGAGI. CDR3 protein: CASSQTGDPNTEAFF. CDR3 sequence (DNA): TGTGCCAGCAGTCAGACAGGCGACCCGAACACTGAAGCTTTCTTT.

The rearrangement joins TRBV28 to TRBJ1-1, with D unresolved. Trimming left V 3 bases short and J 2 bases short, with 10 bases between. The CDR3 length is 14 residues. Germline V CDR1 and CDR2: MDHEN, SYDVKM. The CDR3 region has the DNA TGTGCCAGCAGTTTCCTAGGCAGAAACACTGAAGCTTTCTTT. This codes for CASSFLGRNTEAFF.

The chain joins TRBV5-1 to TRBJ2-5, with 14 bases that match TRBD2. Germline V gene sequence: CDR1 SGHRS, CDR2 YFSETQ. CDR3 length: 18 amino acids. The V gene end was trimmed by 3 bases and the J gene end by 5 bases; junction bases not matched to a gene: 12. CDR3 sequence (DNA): TGCGCCAGCAGCTCCAGGACTAGCGGGAGGACCCTAGGGGAGACCCAGTACTTC. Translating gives CASSSRTSGRTLGETQYF.

In DNA form, the CDR3 reads TGCGCCAGCAGCCCCGGGGGGGCAAACTATGGCTACACCTTC. The encoded protein is CASSPGGANYGYTF. This chain connects TRBV5-1 to TRBJ1-2; D may be TRBD1 (6 bases). The CDR3 extends over 14 amino acids. Germline V lookup: CDR1 SGHRS, CDR2 YFSETQ. V shed 4 bases and J shed 2 bases, with 12 bases lying between them.

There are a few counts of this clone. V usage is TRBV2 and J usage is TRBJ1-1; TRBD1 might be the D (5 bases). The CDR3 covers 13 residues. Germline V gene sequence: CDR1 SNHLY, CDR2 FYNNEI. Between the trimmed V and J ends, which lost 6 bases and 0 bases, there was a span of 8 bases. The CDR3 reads CASRGEMNTEAFF. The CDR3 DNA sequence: TGTGCCAGCAGAGGGGAGATGAACACTGAAGCTTTCTTT.

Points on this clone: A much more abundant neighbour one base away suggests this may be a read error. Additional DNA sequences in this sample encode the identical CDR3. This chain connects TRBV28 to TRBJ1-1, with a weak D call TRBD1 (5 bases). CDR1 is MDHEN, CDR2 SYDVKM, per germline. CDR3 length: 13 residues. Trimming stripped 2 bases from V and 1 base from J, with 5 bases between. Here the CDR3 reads CASSLQGNTEAFF. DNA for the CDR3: TGTGCCAGCAGTTTACAGGGGAACACTGAAGCTTTCTTT.

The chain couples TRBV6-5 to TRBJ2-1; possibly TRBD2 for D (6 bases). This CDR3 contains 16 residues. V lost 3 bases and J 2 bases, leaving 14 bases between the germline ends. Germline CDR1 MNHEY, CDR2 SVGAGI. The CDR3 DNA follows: TGTGCCAGCAGTTATGTAAGTCGGAGGGCCTACAATGAGCAGTTCTTC. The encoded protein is CASSYVSRRAYNEQFF.

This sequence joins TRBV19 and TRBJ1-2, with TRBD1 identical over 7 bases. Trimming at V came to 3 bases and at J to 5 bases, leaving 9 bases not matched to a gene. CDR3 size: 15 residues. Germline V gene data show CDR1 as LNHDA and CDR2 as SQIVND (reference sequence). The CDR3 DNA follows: TGTGCCAGTAGTATCCTCGGGGGGACAGAATATGGCTACACCTTC. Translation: CASSILGGTEYGYTF.

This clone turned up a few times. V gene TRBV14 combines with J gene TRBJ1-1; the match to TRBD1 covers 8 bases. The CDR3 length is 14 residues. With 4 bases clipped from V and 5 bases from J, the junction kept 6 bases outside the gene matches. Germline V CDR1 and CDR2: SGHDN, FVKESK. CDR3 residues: CASSLRTGRTEAFF. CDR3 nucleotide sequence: TGTGCCAGCAGCCTTCGGACAGGGAGGACTGAAGCTTTCTTT.

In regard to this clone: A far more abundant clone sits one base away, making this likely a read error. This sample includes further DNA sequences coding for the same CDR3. The CDR3 loop reads CASSEVGRETQYF. The CDR3 region has the DNA TGTGCCAGCAGTGAGGTGGGGCGAGAGACCCAGTACTTC. V gene TRBV25-1 combines with J gene TRBJ2-5; maybe TRBD1 (5 bases). The germline CDR1 and CDR2 sequences are MGHDK and SYGVNS. CDR3 length: 13 residues. Trimming removed 3 bases from V and 4 bases from J, with 9 bases in between.

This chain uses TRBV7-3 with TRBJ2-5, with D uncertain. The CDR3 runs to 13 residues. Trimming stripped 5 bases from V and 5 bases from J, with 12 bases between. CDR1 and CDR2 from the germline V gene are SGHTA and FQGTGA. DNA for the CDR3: TGTGCCAGCAGCCCAGTCCCCCGCGAGACCCAGTACTTC. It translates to CASSPVPRETQYF.

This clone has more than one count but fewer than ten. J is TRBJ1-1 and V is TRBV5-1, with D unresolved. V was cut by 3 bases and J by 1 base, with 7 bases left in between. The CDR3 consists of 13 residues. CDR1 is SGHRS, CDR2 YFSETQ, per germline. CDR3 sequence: CASSSDGNTEAFF. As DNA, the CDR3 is TGCGCCAGCAGCTCGGACGGGAACACTGAAGCTTTCTTT.

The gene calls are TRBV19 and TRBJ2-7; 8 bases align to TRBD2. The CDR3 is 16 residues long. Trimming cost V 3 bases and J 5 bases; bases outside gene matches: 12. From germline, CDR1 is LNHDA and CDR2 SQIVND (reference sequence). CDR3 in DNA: TGTGCCAGTAGTATTGGGTCGTTAGCGGGATACAACGAGCAGTACTTC. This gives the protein CASSIGSLAGYNEQYF.

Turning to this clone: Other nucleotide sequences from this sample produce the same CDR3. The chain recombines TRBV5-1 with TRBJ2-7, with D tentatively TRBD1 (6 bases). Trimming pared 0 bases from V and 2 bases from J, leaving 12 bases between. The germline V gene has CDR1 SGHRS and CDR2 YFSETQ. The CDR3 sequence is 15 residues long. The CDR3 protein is CASSLAAGQTYEQYF. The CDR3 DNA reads TGCGCCAGCAGCTTGGCCGCCGGACAGACCTACGAGCAGTACTTC.

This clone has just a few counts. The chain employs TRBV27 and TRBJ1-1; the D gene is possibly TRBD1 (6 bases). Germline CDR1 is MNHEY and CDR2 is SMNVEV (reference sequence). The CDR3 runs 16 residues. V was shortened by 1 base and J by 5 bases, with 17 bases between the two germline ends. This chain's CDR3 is CASSLWGVGAGTEAFF. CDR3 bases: TGTGCCAGCAGTTTATGGGGCGTGGGGGCCGGGACTGAAGCTTTCTTT.

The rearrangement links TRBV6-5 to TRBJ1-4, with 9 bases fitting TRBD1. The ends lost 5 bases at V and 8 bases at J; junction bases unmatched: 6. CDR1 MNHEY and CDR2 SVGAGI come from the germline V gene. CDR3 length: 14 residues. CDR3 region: CASSLTGGGEKLFF. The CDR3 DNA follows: TGTGCCAGCAGTCTGACAGGGGGAGGCGAAAAACTGTTTTTT.